This is a list of T cell receptor beta chains from one sample in a study of T cell responses to AZD1222 COVID-19 vaccine. Some clones are missing from TCRdb's copy, which holds only in-frame ones; the method was immunoSEQ multiplex PCR. The sample shows more than 120,000 clones, approximately 86% of them seen only once. The sample was peripheral blood, taken 28 days after the second dose of the MenACWY control vaccine. The receptors originated from an adult who received the MenACWY meningococcal vaccine as a control. Both conserved end residues are part of each CDR3. A D gene is named only where the DNA matches it firmly. Expanded clones are given a class, and other clones once, few, many or no size at all.

CDR3 DNA: TGTGCCAGCAGTTTATCGAGAGGGGAGGGGGATCAGCCCCAGCATTTT
CDR3 protein: CASSLSRGEGDQPQHF
V gene: TRBV27
J gene: TRBJ1-5
clone size: .
D gene: .

CDR3 DNA: TGCAGCGTTGAAATCGGGCCAAATGAAAAACTGTTTTTT
CDR3 protein: CSVEIGPNEKLFF
V gene: TRBV29-1
J gene: TRBJ1-4
clone size: .
D gene: .

CDR3 DNA: TGTGCCAGCAGTTTCGGGACGGATAATTCACCCCTCCACTTT
CDR3 protein: CASSFGTDNSPLHF
V gene: TRBV28
J gene: TRBJ1-6
clone size: .
D gene: .

CDR3 DNA: TGTGCCAGCAGCCAAGCTGAAGTCCTCTCTGGAAACACCATATATTTT
CDR3 protein: CASSQAEVLSGNTIYF
V gene: TRBV4-2
J gene: TRBJ1-3
clone size: once
D gene: .

CDR3 DNA: TGTGCCAGCAGCCATCCCCGCCCGGGGTATGGCTACACCTTC
CDR3 protein: CASSHPRPGYGYTF
V gene: TRBV4-2
J gene: TRBJ1-2
clone size: .
D gene: .

CDR3 DNA: TGTGCCAGCAGCTTGGTACAGGCTGAAAAACTGTTTTTT
CDR3 protein: CASSLVQAEKLFF
V gene: TRBV5-6
J gene: TRBJ1-4
clone size: .
D gene: .

CDR3 DNA: TGTGCCAGCAGTTTATTTTCTGGGACCCCCACTGAAGCTTTCTTT
CDR3 protein: CASSLFSGTPTEAFF
V gene: TRBV27
J gene: TRBJ1-1
clone size: .
D gene: .

CDR3 DNA: TGCAGCGTTGAAACCAACTACGAGCAGTACTTC
CDR3 protein: CSVETNYEQYF
V gene: TRBV29-1
J gene: TRBJ2-7
clone size: .
D gene: .

CDR3 DNA: TGTGCCAGCAGTCTCGACAGGGGGCCTCAGCCCCAGCATTTT
CDR3 protein: CASSLDRGPQPQHF
V gene: TRBV6-2/TRBV6-3
J gene: TRBJ1-5
clone size: .
D gene: TRBD1

CDR3 DNA: TGTGCCAGCAGTGAACCCAGGGGGCGCCTCGCAGATACGCAGTATTTT
CDR3 protein: CASSEPRGRLADTQYF
V gene: TRBV6-1
J gene: TRBJ2-3
clone size: .
D gene: TRBD1